This TCR beta chain was captured in a study of cytomegalovirus exposure and HLA in healthy donors. General study results and limits: Later on, an analysis showed TCR association rates differing by HLA locus, with DRB1 the most and HLA-C the fewest. It was reported in a later analysis that an Asian-associated ancestry cluster showed fewer N-insertions than the 666-donor mean. When a later analysis compared HLA-associated TCR beta chains with equally common others, the HLA-associated chains turned out to be more clonally expanded and to have lower generation probabilities. The majority of TCR sequences were rare, yet some public TCRs appeared in many donors.

The PCR employed 60 Vbeta primers together with 13 Jbeta primers. The repertoire was sequenced with immunoSEQ multiplex PCR; TCRdb's copy has only in-frame clones and lacks some. This table has approximately 150,000 clones, around 80% appearing once. Germline assignment: CDR1 MNHNS and CDR2 SASEGT. CDR3 length equals 14 residues. The ends were cut back, 4 bases at V and 1 base at J, with 8 bases in the middle. Notes on this clone: What it binds is not known.

The clonotype originates from a man aged 30 to 45 in good health and CMV-seronegative. Material for sequencing was PBMCs. V gene TRBV6-1 combines with J gene TRBJ2-1; weak D call: TRBD2 (5 bases). CDR3 nucleotides: TGTGCCAGCAGTGCTAGCTCGTCCTACAATGAGCAGTTCTTC. It yields the protein CASSASSSYNEQFF.